Given below is one TCR beta chain in context. Its antigen is undetermined. Germline loops: CDR1 SGDLS, CDR2 YYNGEE. This CDR3 comprises 16 residues. Trimming took 7 bases from V and 3 from J; bases not matched to a gene: 12. The source of the sample is a study of cytomegalovirus exposure and HLA in healthy donors. PCR primers comprised 60 Vbeta and 13 Jbeta primers. Sequencing was performed with immunoSEQ multiplex PCR; in TCRdb, only in-frame clones are kept and a portion is missing. The sample carries 85,000 to 100,000 clones, around 64% recorded once. Study-wide results and caveats: For presence/absence analyses, sequencing depth was assumed to be roughly uniform across donors. In a later analysis, a genetic analysis reported fewer productive-TCR N-insertions in an Asian-associated ancestry cluster than the cohort average. HLA-A and HLA-B allele assignments for most subjects were reportedly predicted accurately using TCR beta sequences. 150 to 200 TCR beta chains were listed as cytomegalovirus-associated.

This chain joins TRBV9 and TRBJ2-7, with TRBD2 matching 11 bases. The sequenced sample was PBMCs. This TCR was recovered from a man in his sixties in good health and CMV-seronegative. The CDR3 coding sequence is TGTGCCAGCGGGCCCCAACTAGCGGGAGCGAACTACGAGCAGTACTTC. Translating it yields CASGPQLAGANYEQYF.